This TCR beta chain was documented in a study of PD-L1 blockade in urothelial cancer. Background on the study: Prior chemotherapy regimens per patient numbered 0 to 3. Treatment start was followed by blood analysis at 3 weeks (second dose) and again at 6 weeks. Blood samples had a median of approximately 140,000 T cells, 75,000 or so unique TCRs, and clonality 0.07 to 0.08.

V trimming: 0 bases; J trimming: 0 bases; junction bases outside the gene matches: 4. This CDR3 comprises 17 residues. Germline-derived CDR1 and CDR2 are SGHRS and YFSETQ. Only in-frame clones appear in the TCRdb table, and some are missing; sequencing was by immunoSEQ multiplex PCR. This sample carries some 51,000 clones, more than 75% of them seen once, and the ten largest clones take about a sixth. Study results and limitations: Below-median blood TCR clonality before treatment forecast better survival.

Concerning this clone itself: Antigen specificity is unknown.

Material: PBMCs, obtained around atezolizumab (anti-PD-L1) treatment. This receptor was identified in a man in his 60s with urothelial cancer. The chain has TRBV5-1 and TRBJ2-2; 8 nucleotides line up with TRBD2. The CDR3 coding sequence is TGCGCCAGCAGCTTGGCTCTAGCGGGTGCGAACACCGGGGAGCTGTTTTTT. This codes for CASSLALAGANTGELFF.